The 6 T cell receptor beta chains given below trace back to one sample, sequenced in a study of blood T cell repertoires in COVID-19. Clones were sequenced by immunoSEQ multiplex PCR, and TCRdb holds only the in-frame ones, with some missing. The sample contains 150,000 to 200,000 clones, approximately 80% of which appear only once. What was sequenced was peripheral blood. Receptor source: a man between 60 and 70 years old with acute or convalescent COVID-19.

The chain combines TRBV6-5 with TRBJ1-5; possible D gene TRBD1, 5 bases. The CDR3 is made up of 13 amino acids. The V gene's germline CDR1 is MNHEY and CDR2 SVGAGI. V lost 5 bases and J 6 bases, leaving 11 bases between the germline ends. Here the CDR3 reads CASSPRRGQPQHF. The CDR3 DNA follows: TGTGCCAGCAGTCCTCGGAGGGGTCAGCCCCAGCATTTT.

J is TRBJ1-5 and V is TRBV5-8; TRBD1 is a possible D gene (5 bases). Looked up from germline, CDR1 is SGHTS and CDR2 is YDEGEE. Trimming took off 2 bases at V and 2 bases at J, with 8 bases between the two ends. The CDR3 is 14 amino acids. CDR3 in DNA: TGTGCCAGCAGCTTCGGCAGGGGCAATCAGCCCCAGCATTTT. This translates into CASSFGRGNQPQHF.

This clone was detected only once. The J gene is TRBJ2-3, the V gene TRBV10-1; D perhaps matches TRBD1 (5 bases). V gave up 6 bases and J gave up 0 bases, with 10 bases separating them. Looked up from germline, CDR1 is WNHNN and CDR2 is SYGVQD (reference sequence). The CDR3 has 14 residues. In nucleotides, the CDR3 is TGCGCCAGCAGCTGCAGGGCAAGCACAGATACGCAGTATTTT. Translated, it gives CASSCRASTDTQYF.

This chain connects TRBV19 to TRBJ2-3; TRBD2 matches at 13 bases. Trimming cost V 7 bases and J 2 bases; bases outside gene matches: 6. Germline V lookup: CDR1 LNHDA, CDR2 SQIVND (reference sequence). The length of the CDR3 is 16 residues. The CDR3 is CASIRTSGSPTDTQYF. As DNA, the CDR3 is TGTGCCAGTATAAGGACTAGCGGGAGCCCCACAGATACGCAGTATTTT. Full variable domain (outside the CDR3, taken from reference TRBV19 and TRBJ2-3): DGGITQSPKYLFRKEGQNVTLSCEQNLNHDAMYWYRQDPGQGLRLIYYSQIVNDFQKGDIAEGYSVSREKKESFPLTVTSAQKNPTAFYLCASIRTSGSPTDTQYFGPGTRLTVL.

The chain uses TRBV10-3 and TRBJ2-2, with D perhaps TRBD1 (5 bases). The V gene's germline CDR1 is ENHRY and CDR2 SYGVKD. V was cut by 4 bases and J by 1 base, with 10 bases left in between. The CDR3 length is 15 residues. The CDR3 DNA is TGTGCCATCAGTGTTGACAGTAGGAACACCGGGGAGCTGTTTTTT. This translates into CAISVDSRNTGELFF.

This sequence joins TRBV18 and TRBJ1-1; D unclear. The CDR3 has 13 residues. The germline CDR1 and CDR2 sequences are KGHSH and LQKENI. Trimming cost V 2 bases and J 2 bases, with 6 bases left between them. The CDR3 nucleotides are TGTGCCAGCTCACCATACATAAACACTGAAGCTTTCTTT. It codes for CASSPYINTEAFF. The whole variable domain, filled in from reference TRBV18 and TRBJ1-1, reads NAGVMQNPRHLVRRRGQEARLRCSPMKGHSHVYWYRQLPEEGLKFMVYLQKENIIDESGMPKERFSAEFPKEGPSILRIQQVVRGDSAAYFCASSPYINTEAFFGQGTRLTVV.